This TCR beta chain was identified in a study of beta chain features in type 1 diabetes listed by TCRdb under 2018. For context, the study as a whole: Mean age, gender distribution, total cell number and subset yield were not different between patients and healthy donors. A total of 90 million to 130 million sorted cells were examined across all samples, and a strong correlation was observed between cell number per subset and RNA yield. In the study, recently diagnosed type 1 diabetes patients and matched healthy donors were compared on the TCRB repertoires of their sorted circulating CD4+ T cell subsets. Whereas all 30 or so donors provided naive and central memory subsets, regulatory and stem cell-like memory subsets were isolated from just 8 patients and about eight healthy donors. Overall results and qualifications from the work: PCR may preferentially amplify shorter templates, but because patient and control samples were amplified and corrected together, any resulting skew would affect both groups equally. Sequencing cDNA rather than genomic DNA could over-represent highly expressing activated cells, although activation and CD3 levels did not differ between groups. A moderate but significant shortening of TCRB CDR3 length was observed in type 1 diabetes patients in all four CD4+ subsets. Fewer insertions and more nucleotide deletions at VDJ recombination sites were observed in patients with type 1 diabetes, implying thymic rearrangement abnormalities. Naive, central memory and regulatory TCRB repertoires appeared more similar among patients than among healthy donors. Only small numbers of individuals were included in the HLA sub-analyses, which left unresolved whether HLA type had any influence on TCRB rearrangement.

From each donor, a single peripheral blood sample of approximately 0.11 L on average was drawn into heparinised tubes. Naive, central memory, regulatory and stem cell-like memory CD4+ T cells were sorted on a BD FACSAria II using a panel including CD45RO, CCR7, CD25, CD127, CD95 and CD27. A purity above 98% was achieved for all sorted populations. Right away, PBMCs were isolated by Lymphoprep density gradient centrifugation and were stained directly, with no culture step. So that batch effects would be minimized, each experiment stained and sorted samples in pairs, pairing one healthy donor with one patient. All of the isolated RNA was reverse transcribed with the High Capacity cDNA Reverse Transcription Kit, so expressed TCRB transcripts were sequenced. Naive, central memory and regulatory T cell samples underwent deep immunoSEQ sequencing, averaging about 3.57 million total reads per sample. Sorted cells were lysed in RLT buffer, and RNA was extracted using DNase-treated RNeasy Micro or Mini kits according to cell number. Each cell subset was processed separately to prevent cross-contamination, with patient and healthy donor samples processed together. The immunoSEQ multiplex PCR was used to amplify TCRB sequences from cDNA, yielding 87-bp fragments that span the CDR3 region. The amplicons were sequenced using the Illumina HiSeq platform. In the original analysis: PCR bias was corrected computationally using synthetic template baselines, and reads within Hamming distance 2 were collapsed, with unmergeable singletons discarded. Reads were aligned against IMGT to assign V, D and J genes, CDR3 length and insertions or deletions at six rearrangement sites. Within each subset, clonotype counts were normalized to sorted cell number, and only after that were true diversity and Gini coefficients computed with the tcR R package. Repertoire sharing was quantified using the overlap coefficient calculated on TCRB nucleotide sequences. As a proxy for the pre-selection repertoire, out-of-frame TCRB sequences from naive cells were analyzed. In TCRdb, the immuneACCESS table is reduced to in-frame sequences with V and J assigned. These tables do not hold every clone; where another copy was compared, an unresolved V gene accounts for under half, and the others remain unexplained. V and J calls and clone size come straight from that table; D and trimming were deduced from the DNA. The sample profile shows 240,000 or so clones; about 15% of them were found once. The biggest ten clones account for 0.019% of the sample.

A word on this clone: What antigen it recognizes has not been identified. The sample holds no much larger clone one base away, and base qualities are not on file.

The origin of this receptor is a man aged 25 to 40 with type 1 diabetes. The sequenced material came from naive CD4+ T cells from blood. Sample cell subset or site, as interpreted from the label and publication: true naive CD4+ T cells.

The CDR3 region has the sequence CASSLGTPTQETQYF. The sequence in DNA is TGCGCCAGCAGCCTCGGGACACCAACACAAGAGACCCAGTACTTC. The sequence is built from TRBV5-1 and TRBJ2-5; TRBD1 might be the D gene, on 6 matching bases. The CDR3 holds 15 amino acids from the cysteine to the phenylalanine. Only the CDR3 region is kept as DNA, spanning 45 bases read in frame from base 1. CDR1 SGHRS and CDR2 YFSETQ are derived from the germline V gene. V is pared back by 4 bases and J by 2 bases, with 15 bases lying between the germline termini. The reference TRBV5-1 and TRBJ2-5 proteins fill in what lies around the CDR3, so the full variable domain reads KAGVTQTPRYLIKTRGQQVTLSCSPISGHRSVSWYQQTPGQGLQFLFEYFSETQRNKGNFPGRFSGRQFSNSRSEMNVSTLELGDSALYLCASSLGTPTQETQYFGPGTRLLVL.